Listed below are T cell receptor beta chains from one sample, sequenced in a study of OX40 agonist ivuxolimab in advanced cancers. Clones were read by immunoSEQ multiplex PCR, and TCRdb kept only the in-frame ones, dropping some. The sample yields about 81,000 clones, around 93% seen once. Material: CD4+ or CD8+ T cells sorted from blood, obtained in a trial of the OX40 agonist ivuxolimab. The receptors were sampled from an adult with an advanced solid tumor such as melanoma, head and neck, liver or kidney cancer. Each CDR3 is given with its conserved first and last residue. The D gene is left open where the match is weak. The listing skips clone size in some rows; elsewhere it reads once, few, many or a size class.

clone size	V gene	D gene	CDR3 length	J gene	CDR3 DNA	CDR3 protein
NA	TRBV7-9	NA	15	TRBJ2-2	TGTGCCAGCAGCGCCCCTAGCGTGAACACCGGGGAGCTGTTTTTT	CASSAPSVNTGELFF
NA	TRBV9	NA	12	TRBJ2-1	TGTGCCAGCAGCCCCGGGTACAATGAGCAGTTCTTC	CASSPGYNEQFF
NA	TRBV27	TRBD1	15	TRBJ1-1	TGTGCCAGCAGTCAAGACAGGGGAGGGAGCACTGAAGCTTTCTTT	CASSQDRGGSTEAFF
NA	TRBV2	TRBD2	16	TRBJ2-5	TGTGCCAGCAGTGCCCTAGCGGGGGGGCTCGGAGAGACCCAGTACTTC	CASSALAGGLGETQYF
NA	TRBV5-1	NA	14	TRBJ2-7	TGCGCCAGCAGCTTGGGGTCAGGATCCTACGAGCAGTACTTC	CASSLGSGSYEQYF
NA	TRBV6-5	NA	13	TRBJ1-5	TGTGCCAGCAGTGTGACGGCCCATGGGCCCCAGCATTTT	CASSVTAHGPQHF
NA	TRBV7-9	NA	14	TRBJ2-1	TGTGCCAGCAGCCGGGACCTCGCCTACAATGAGCAGTTCTTC	CASSRDLAYNEQFF
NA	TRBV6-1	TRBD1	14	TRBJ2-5	TGTGCCAGCACCCGGGACAGTGTTCAAGAGACCCAGTACTTC	CASTRDSVQETQYF
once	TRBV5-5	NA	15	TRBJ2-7	TGTGCCAGCAGCAGGACGGATTCCGGAAACTACGAGCAGTACTTC	CASSRTDSGNYEQYF
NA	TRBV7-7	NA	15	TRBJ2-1	TGTGCTAGCAGCTCCCCCGACGGGACTTGCAATGAGCAGTTCTTC	CASSSPDGTCNEQFF
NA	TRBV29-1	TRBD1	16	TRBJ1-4	TGCAGCGTTGAATTGGAGACAGGGACAACTAATGAAAAACTGTTTTTT	CSVELETGTTNEKLFF
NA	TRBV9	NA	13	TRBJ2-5	TGTGCCAGCAGCCCCAGGGTGTTGGAGACCCAGTACTTC	CASSPRVLETQYF
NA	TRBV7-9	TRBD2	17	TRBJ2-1	TGTGCCAGCAGCTTAGCGGGAGCGGGAGGGCCGGGGAATGAGCAGTTCTTC	CASSLAGAGGPGNEQFF
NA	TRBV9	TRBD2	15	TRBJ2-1	TGTGCCAGCAGCGACCCGGGACTAGCGGTCAATGAGCAGTTCTTC	CASSDPGLAVNEQFF
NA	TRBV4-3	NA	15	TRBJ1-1	TGCGCCAGCAGCCAGGGGGGAGGGGGAGAGACTGAAGCTTTCTTT	CASSQGGGGETEAFF
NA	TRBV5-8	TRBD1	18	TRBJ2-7	TGTGCCAGCACCTTGAGAGAGGTACCGGGACAGGGGAGCCACGAGCAGTACTTC	CASTLREVPGQGSHEQYF
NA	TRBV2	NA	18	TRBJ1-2	TGTGCCAGCAGTGAAGCGCATATGGCAACCAGCGGGAACTATGGCTACACCTTC	CASSEAHMATSGNYGYTF
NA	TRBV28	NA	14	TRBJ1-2	TGTGCCAGCGGGGTGGACGGAGCTAACTATGGCTACACCTTC	CASGVDGANYGYTF
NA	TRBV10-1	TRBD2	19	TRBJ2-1	TGCGCCAGCAGTGAGACTGGGACTAGCGGGAGAGGGTCCTACAATGAGCAGTTCTTC	CASSETGTSGRGSYNEQFF
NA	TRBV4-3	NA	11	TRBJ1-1	TGCGCCAGCAGCGGGAACACTGAAGCTTTCTTT	CASSGNTEAFF
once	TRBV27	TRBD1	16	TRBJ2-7	TGTGCCAGCAGTTTAATCCAGCAGGGGGTTCGACACGAGCAGTACTTC	CASSLIQQGVRHEQYF
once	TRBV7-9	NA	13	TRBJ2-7	TGTGCCAGCAGCTCCGCTTGGGGTTACGAGCAGTACTTC	CASSSAWGYEQYF
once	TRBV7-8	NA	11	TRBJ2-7	TGTGCCAGCGGGGACACTTACGAGCAGTACTTC	CASGDTYEQYF
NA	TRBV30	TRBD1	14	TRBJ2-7	TGTGCCTGGGCGCGACAGGGCTTATCCTACGAGCAGTACTTC	CAWARQGLSYEQYF
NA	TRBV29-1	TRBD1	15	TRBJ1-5	TGCAGCGTTGAAGAAGAGACAGGGAGAGGTCAGCCCCAGCATTTT	CSVEEETGRGQPQHF
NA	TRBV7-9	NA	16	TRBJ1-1	TGTGCCAGCAGCATGGCTACCTACAGCTCTACTGGCGGGGGTTTCTTT	CASSMATYSSTGGGFF
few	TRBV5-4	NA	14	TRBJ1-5	TGTGCCAGCAGCCAGGACACCCGCAATCAGCCCCAGCATTTT	CASSQDTRNQPQHF
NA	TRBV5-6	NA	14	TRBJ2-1	TGTGCCAGCAGCTTGGGGGGCTCCTACAATGAGCAGTTCTTC	CASSLGGSYNEQFF